The rows below give T cell receptor beta chains drawn from one sample of a study of breast tumors, draining lymph nodes, adjacent tissues. TCRdb ran MiXCR on the multiplex PCR reads and lists one entry per CDR3 protein. The table lists some 150,000 distinct CDR3 sequences, approximately 20% of them singletons. Sample: axillary lymph node tissue. These receptor sequences come from a female donor with breast cancer. Some clones in this sample may be carry-over from other donors' samples. The CDR3 runs from the conserved cysteine through the conserved F or W. The D gene is left open where the match is weak. Size is stated for part of the rows, as once, few or many counts, or as a class when the clone is expanded.

D gene,CDR3 length,clone size,V gene,J gene,CDR3 protein,CDR3 DNA
NA,12,many,TRBV12-3/TRBV12-4,TRBJ2-7,CASSLALPGLYF,TGTGCCAGCAGTTTAGCGTTACCAGGTCTCTACTTC
TRBD1,16,many,TRBV6-5,TRBJ1-6,CASSRQGAGDNSPLHF,TGTGCCAGCAGTCGACAGGGGGCGGGTGATAATTCACCCCTCCACTTT
NA,12,many,TRBV7-9,TRBJ1-3,CASSRDRNTIYF,TGTGCCAGCAGCCGAGACCGAAACACCATATATTTT
TRBD2,13,many,TRBV24-1,TRBJ2-5,CATASGSGGTQYF,TGTGCCACCGCTAGCGGGAGCGGGGGGACCCAGTACTTC
NA,13,many,TRBV20-1,TRBJ2-5,CSASDRKQETQYF,TGCAGTGCTAGTGATAGAAAACAAGAGACCCAGTACTTC
TRBD1,14,many,TRBV12-3/TRBV12-4,TRBJ2-1,CASKATGFNNEQFF,TGTGCCAGCAAGGCGACAGGGTTTAACAATGAGCAGTTCTTC
TRBD2,17,few,TRBV9,TRBJ2-2,CASSVAGGGLNTGELFF,TGTGCCAGCAGCGTAGCCGGCGGGGGACTAAACACCGGGGAGCTGTTTTTT
TRBD2,14,many,TRBV6-4,TRBJ2-1,CASSESGRMNEQFF,TGTGCCAGCAGTGAAAGCGGGAGAATGAATGAGCAGTTCTTC
NA,14,many,TRBV7-2,TRBJ2-2,CASSPPRGWGELFF,TGTGCCAGCAGCCCCCCTAGGGGGTGGGGGGAGCTGTTTTTT
NA,15,many,TRBV12-3/TRBV12-4,TRBJ1-3,CASRVQGISGNTIYF,TGTGCCAGCAGGGTGCAGGGCATCTCTGGAAACACCATATATTTT
NA,14,many,TRBV6-2/TRBV6-3,TRBJ2-7,CASSYANGFREQYF,TGTGCCAGCAGTTACGCAAACGGTTTTCGAGAGCAGTACTTC
NA,14,few,TRBV28,TRBJ2-3,CASTTQGITDTQYF,TGTGCCAGCACCACCCAGGGAATCACAGATACGCAGTATTTT
NA,15,many,TRBV2,TRBJ2-5,CASSERSGLQETQYF,TGTGCCAGCAGTGAACGTTCAGGGCTACAAGAGACCCAGTACTTC
TRBD2,17,NA,TRBV7-6,TRBJ2-5,CASSLLGTSGLQETQYF,TGTGCCAGCAGCTTACTAGGGACTAGCGGGTTACAAGAGACCCAGTACTTC
NA,19,many,TRBV7-9,TRBJ2-7,CASSFFSYADLEGSYEQYF,TGTGCCAGCAGCTTCTTCTCGTATGCCGACTTGGAGGGCTCCTACGAGCAGTACTTC
TRBD2,14,many,TRBV5-5,TRBJ2-1,CASSHIGGINEQFF,TGTGCCAGCAGCCACATCGGGGGGATCAATGAGCAGTTCTTC
TRBD2,16,NA,TRBV5-6,TRBJ2-7,CASSVQTSARAYEQYF,TGTGCCAGCAGCGTTCAGACTAGCGCCAGGGCCTACGAGCAGTACTTC